This TCR beta chain was obtained from a study of blood T cell repertoires in COVID-19. The CDR3 has 15 residues. The germline CDR1 and CDR2 sequences are GTSNPN and SVGIG (reference sequence). J was trimmed by 7 bases and V by 3 bases; bases with no gene match: 7. Here immunoSEQ multiplex PCR was the method, and the copy in TCRdb shows in-frame clones only, minus some. Of 250,000 to 350,000 clones listed, about 85% were seen once; the top ten hold around 2.3%. The receptor was derived from a woman aged 45-59 years who had recovered from COVID-19. This rearrangement joins TRBV30 to TRBJ1-6, with 9 positions matching TRBD1. The sample taken for sequencing was PBMCs or T cells enriched from blood (not recorded which). The CDR3 spells CAWRAGQGGNSPLHF. The CDR3 DNA reads TGTGCCTGGAGAGCGGGACAGGGCGGGAATTCACCCCTCCACTTT.